This T cell receptor (beta chain) was sequenced for a study of shared clonotypes between healthy human individuals. Study overall: Per donor, three plates held CD4 naive cells, three held CD4 memory, two held CD8 naive and one held CD8 memory. Whole-study results and caveats: Against clonotypes common to all four donors, non-shared ones had lower generation probabilities.

With respect to this clone: What it binds is not known.

The assay was immunoSEQ multiplex PCR, and TCRdb's table has in-frame clones only and misses some. The sample carries roughly 1,600,000 clones, approximately 98.5% recorded once. This CDR3 has 14 amino acids. Germline V gives CDR1 MNHNS, CDR2 SASEGT. Trimming left V 8 bases short and J 2 bases short, with 15 bases between. The rearrangement links TRBV6-1 to TRBJ1-2; possibly TRBD1 for D (6 bases). This sequence originates from a man under 40 in good health. The sample was naive CD4+ T cells sorted from blood. The subset denotes: CD45RA+ positively selected. The CDR3 DNA is TGTGCCAGCGGGGAGGGGGGGAGAAACTATGGCTACACCTTC. Protein: CASGEGGRNYGYTF.